A single sample is the source of the 22 T cell receptor beta chains below, sequenced in a study of read filtering for tumor transcriptome and immune sequencing. The library was built from roughly 400 ng RNA with molecular barcoded adaptors for alpha/delta and beta/gamma chains. TCRdb ran MiXCR on the reads and lists one entry per CDR3 protein. The sample has approximately 14,000 distinct CDR3 sequences, about 20% seen once; the top ten hold over 75%. The source material was a population of CD138-negative cells sorted from bone marrow. The receptors were sampled from a donor aged 40 or over with multiple myeloma.

This clonotype was seen repeatedly, ten times or more. The chain joins TRBV4-1 to TRBJ2-7; tentative D call: TRBD2 (5 bases). The CDR3 runs to 13 residues. Trimming removed 2 bases from V and 1 base from J, with 6 bases in between. Germline loops: CDR1 MGHRA, CDR2 YSYEKL. The DNA for the CDR3 is TGCGCCAGCAGCCAACCGGGGTCCTACGAGCAGTACTTC. Translating gives CASSQPGSYEQYF.

The chain carries TRBV13 and TRBJ1-2, with a possible D match to TRBD1 (6 bases). Germline loops: CDR1 PRHDT, CDR2 FYEKMQ (reference sequence). The CDR3 runs to 14 residues. The V end lost 7 bases, the J end lost 0 bases, and 12 bases lay between the germline ends. CDR3 coding DNA: TGTGCCAGCACCCTTGGGACATCTAACTATGGCTACACCTTC. Translated: CASTLGTSNYGYTF.

As to this clonotype: One base away lies a much larger clone, so this may be a sequencing read error. The chain has TRBV12-3 or TRBV12-4 and TRBJ1-1; D is undetermined. Trimming stripped 6 bases from V and 5 bases from J, with 10 bases between. The CDR3 covers 12 residues. Here the CDR3 reads CASSRDRTEAFF. In DNA, the CDR3 is TGTGCCAGCAGCCGAGATCGGACTGAAGCTTTCTTT.

This clonotype was seen repeatedly, ten times or more. The chain has TRBV2 and TRBJ1-1; 9 bases map to TRBD1. The V gene's germline CDR1 is SNHLY and CDR2 FYNNEI. V was pared by 3 bases and J by 3 bases, with 8 bases of the junction left unmatched. CDR3 size: 16 residues. The DNA of the CDR3 is TGTGCCAGCAGTGATATCGGGACAGGGAGGCACACTGAAGCTTTCTTT. Residues: CASSDIGTGRHTEAFF.

V is TRBV30 and J is TRBJ1-4; the match to TRBD1 covers 10 bases. CDR1 is GTSNPN and CDR2 is SVGIG in the germline V gene (reference sequence). The ends lost 1 base at V and 6 bases at J; junction bases unmatched: 5. The CDR3 covers 15 residues. The CDR3 loop reads CAWSASTGGHEKLFF. CDR3 sequence (DNA): TGTGCCTGGAGTGCTTCGACAGGGGGCCATGAAAAACTGTTTTTT.

This clonotype has only a few counts. The rearrangement uses TRBV30 and TRBJ2-4; TRBD2 aligns across 15 bases. V lost 3 bases and J lost 1; bases outside the gene matches: 7. CDR1 is GTSNPN and CDR2 is SVGIG in the germline V gene (reference sequence). The CDR3 contains 18 residues. CDR3 sequence (DNA): TGTGCCTGGAGACCAGGACTAGCGGGGGGGAGGGCCAAAAACATTCAGTACTTC. It yields the protein CAWRPGLAGGRAKNIQYF.

This clonotype was counted between two and nine times. The chain is built from TRBV29-1 and TRBJ2-4; D may be TRBD1 (5 bases). Germline assignment: CDR1 SQVTM and CDR2 ANQGSEA. The V end was cut by 4 bases, the J end by 0 bases, with 10 bases between. This CDR3 has 14 amino acids. The CDR3 DNA reads as TGCAGCGTTGGTACAGGCTTAGCCAAAAACATTCAGTACTTC. Translating gives CSVGTGLAKNIQYF.

This clonotype showed up just a few times. A read error may explain this, as a much larger clone is one base away. V gene TRBV6-1 combines with J gene TRBJ2-1, with D unresolved. Germline V gives CDR1 MNHNS, CDR2 SASEGT. CDR3 length: 15 amino acids. Here the CDR3 DNA reads TGTGCCAGCAGTGAATGGTCGTTAATTTACAATGAGCAGCTCTTC. Protein: CASSEWSLIYNEQLF.

This clonotype was detected a few times. The gene calls are TRBV15 and TRBJ1-5; D remains ambiguous. The CDR3 extends over 14 amino acids. Germline V gives CDR1 LNHNV, CDR2 YYDKDF (reference sequence). The V end lost 0 bases, the J end lost 4 bases, and 7 bases lay between the germline ends. The CDR3 DNA reads as TGTGCCACCAGCAGAGATAAGGGTAATCAGCCCCAGCATTTT. This encodes CATSRDKGNQPQHF.

The DNA of the CDR3 is TGTGCCAGCAGTGAAGTGGGCGGCGGATTTATGACCCAGTACTTC. Translation: CASSEVGGGFMTQYF. The rearrangement uses TRBV6-1 and TRBJ2-5; D unresolved. The CDR3 consists of 15 residues. CDR1 is MNHNS, CDR2 SASEGT, per germline. V gave up 1 base and J gave up 7 bases, with 16 bases separating them.

This clonotype has ten or more counts. The chain carries TRBV29-1 and TRBJ2-2; 10 bases map to TRBD2. From germline, CDR1 is SQVTM and CDR2 ANQGSEA. CDR3 size: 13 residues. Trimming at V came to 7 bases and at J to 3 bases, leaving 2 bases not matched to a gene. The CDR3 nucleotides read TGCAGCGCCGGGACTAGCGACACCGGGGAGCTGTTTTTT. It is translated as CSAGTSDTGELFF.

This clonotype was counted only a few times. V and J are TRBV7-9 and TRBJ2-7; TRBD1 matches at 7 bases. The CDR3 covers 15 residues. The junction had 7 bases not matched to a gene; V was cut back by 5 bases and J by 0 bases. From germline, CDR1 is SEHNR and CDR2 FQNEAQ (reference sequence). The CDR3 reads CASSQGGYSSYEQYF. Here the CDR3 DNA reads TGTGCCAGCAGCCAAGGGGGCTATAGCTCCTACGAGCAGTACTTC.

This clonotype was detected ten times or more. V gene TRBV30 combines with J gene TRBJ2-6; 7 positions agree with TRBD2. Trimming at V came to 3 bases and at J to 0 bases, leaving 8 bases not matched to a gene. The germline CDR1 and CDR2 sequences are GTSNPN and SVGIG (reference sequence). The CDR3 is 17 residues long. The CDR3, as DNA: TGTGCCTGGAGGGAGAGCGGGGCCCCCTCTGGGGCCAACGTCCTGACTTTC. It codes for CAWRESGAPSGANVLTF.

In its sample, this clonotype was seen a few times. The CDR3: CAIKPFRNGTLHGYTF. The CDR3 coding sequence is TGTGCCATAAAGCCTTTCCGGAATGGGACACTCCATGGCTACACCTTC. The chain joins TRBV6-4 to TRBJ1-2, with TRBD1 as a possible D gene (6 bases). Looked up from germline, CDR1 is MRHNA and CDR2 is SNTAGT. The V end lost 10 bases, the J end lost 6 bases, and 27 bases lay between the germline ends. This CDR3 has 16 residues.

This clonotype was seen many times. This chain links TRBV5-5 with TRBJ2-1, with D hard to call. The CDR3 has 15 amino acids. Per germline, CDR1 SGHKS and CDR2 YYEKEE (reference sequence). Trimming pared 6 bases from V and 2 bases from J, leaving 15 bases between. The CDR3 protein is CASIPPDVTYNEQFF. The CDR3 DNA sequence: TGTGCCAGCATCCCTCCGGACGTTACCTACAATGAGCAGTTCTTC. Using reference TRBV5-5 and TRBJ2-1 for the parts outside the CDR3, the full variable domain is DAGVTQSPTHLIKTRGQQVTLRCSPISGHKSVSWYQQVLGQGPQFIFQYYEKEERGRGNFPDRFSARQFPNYSSELNVNALLLGDSALYLCASIPPDVTYNEQFFGPGTRLTVL.

This clonotype was seen repeatedly, ten times or more. The V gene is TRBV24-1, the J gene TRBJ2-1, with 8 bases fitting TRBD1. The CDR3 runs 14 residues. Germline V CDR1 and CDR2: KGHDR, SFDVKD. V lost 4 bases to trimming and J lost 8 bases; unmatched junction nucleotides: 6. For the CDR3, the DNA is TGTGCCACCAGTGAGGCAGGGGGCATCGATGAGCAGTTCTTC. This encodes CATSEAGGIDEQFF.

This clonotype was seen ten or more times. The chain has TRBV4-3 and TRBJ2-1, with 9 positions matching TRBD2. Germline lookup yields CDR1 LGHNA and CDR2 YSLEER. The CDR3 extends over 17 amino acids. Trimming removed 2 bases from V and 7 bases from J; junction bases left unmatched: 12. The CDR3 DNA reads TGCGCCAGCAGCCAATCCTCCGGACTAGCGTTCCCTAATGAGCAGTTCTTC. It translates to CASSQSSGLAFPNEQFF.

This clonotype appeared a few times. The chain employs TRBV5-6 and TRBJ1-1; D call uncertain. Trimming stripped 0 bases from V and 3 bases from J, with 6 bases between. The CDR3 covers 13 residues. The germline V gene encodes CDR1 SGHDT and CDR2 YYEEEE. CDR3 in DNA: TGTGCCAGCAGCTTGGTACGACACACTGAAGCTTTCTTT. Translated, it gives CASSLVRHTEAFF.

This clonotype was detected a few times. The rearrangement uses TRBV5-1 and TRBJ2-1; 8 positions agree with TRBD1. CDR1 SGHRS and CDR2 YFSETQ come from the germline V gene. The trim removed 2 bases at V and 10 bases at J, leaving 5 bases unmatched. The CDR3 spans 13 residues. The CDR3 DNA reads TGCGCCAGCAGCTTATCAGGGGACAGGGAGCAGTTCTTC. This translates into CASSLSGDREQFF.

This clonotype was seen at least ten times. V and J are TRBV24-1 and TRBJ2-1; no reliable D call. The V gene's germline CDR1 is KGHDR and CDR2 SFDVKD. With 7 bases removed from V and 1 base from J, the gap between germline ends came to 7 bases. The CDR3 runs to 13 residues. This CDR3 is CATSYTSYNEQFF. The CDR3 DNA follows: TGTGCCACCAGCTACACATCCTACAATGAGCAGTTCTTC.

This clonotype was seen many times. The chain couples TRBV6-1 to TRBJ1-1; D gene uncertain. CDR1 is MNHNS, CDR2 SASEGT, per germline. The CDR3 length is 14 residues. The V gene lost 7 bases and the J gene lost 1 base, with 13 bases spanning the gap. The CDR3 DNA reads TGTGCCAGCAAATTGGGATCTCCGAACACTGAAGCTTTCTTT. Amino acids: CASKLGSPNTEAFF.

About this clonotype: A much more abundant neighbour one base away suggests this may be a read error. The J gene is TRBJ1-4, the V gene TRBV30, with D perhaps TRBD1 (5 bases). With 0 bases removed from V and 4 bases from J, the gap between germline ends came to 18 bases. Germline loops: CDR1 GTSNPN, CDR2 SVGIG (reference sequence). The CDR3 contains 17 residues. The CDR3 DNA is TGTGCCTGGAGTGTACCGGCAGGGCGCATCGGTAATGAAAAACTGTTTTTT. Translated: CAWSVPAGRIGNEKLFF.